The source of this T cell receptor beta chain is a study of cytomegalovirus exposure and HLA in healthy donors. At the level of the study: The 120 validation repertoires, a later analysis reported, used the same platform as the 550 to 700 repertoires from the first cohort. Study-wide findings and caveats: According to a subsequent analysis, TCR clusters identified in the first cohort showed a tendency to co-occur across the roughly 110 validation repertoires. Listed as cytomegalovirus-associated were approximately 160 TCR beta chains. With high specificity and sensitivity, the classifier reportedly diagnosed cytomegalovirus status.

With respect to this clone: The antigen remains unidentified.

The CDR3 is 15 amino acids. CDR1 and CDR2 from the germline V gene are SGHTA and FQGNSA. The ends were cut back, 1 base at V and 8 bases at J, with 17 bases in the middle. Using immunoSEQ multiplex PCR, the repertoire was profiled, and TCRdb retains in-frame clones only, with some absent. Among about 160,000 clones listed, 96% were seen once. Source material: PBMCs. The receptor was isolated from a woman aged 18-29 years in good health and CMV-seronegative. The chain carries TRBV7-2 and TRBJ1-2; D is undetermined. CDR3 nucleotides: TGTGCCAGCAGCTTAGAGCCAGAAGATACGGGGGGCTACACCTTC. Residues: CASSLEPEDTGGYTF.